The entry below describes one TCR beta chain. Its specificity is unknown. This specimen belongs to a study of graft-versus-host responses after intestinal transplantation. Overall study context: Recipients underwent multivisceral, liver-intestinal, or isolated intestinal transplants.

Study conclusions and caveats: Researchers found GvH clones in recipient marrow, and some showed up first in ileum or blood. High graft-versus-host to host-versus-graft clonal ratios were found in allografts of patients who had graft-donor T cell macrochimerism.

The assay was immunoSEQ multiplex PCR, and TCRdb's table has in-frame clones only and misses some. The data show about 93,000 clones, roughly 80% seen once. The germline V gene encodes CDR1 MNHNS and CDR2 SASEGT. The CDR3 extends over 13 amino acids. Trimming shortened V by 6 bases and J by 3 bases, and 11 bases separated the two germline ends. The chain combines TRBV6-1 with TRBJ1-2; TRBD1 might be the D (6 bases). The clonotype was recovered from a human donor who received an intestinal transplant. Sequenced here: unstimulated CD4+ T cells sorted from spleen or lymph node cells, sampled before intestinal transplant. The CDR3 loop reads CASRMDSYYGYTF. DNA of the CDR3: TGTGCCAGCAGAATGGACAGCTACTATGGCTACACCTTC.